Described below is a single T cell receptor beta chain sequence and its context. The data are from a study of cytomegalovirus exposure and HLA in healthy donors. This CDR3 contains 13 residues. Germline lookup yields CDR1 SGHRS and CDR2 YFSETQ. With V trimmed by 3 bases and J by 5 bases, 4 bases remained unmatched. With 60 Vbeta and 13 Jbeta primers, the PCR was carried out. The data were produced by immunoSEQ multiplex PCR, yet TCRdb's version contains in-frame clones alone and is incomplete. The table lists about 120,000 clones, over 65% of them singletons. The TCR comes from a woman in her thirties or forties in good health and CMV-seropositive. The chain uses TRBV5-1 and TRBJ1-2, with 7 bases that match TRBD1. Sequencing was done on a sample of PBMCs. Here the CDR3 reads CASSSETGYGYTF. CDR3 in DNA: TGCGCCAGCAGCTCAGAGACAGGGTATGGCTACACCTTC.